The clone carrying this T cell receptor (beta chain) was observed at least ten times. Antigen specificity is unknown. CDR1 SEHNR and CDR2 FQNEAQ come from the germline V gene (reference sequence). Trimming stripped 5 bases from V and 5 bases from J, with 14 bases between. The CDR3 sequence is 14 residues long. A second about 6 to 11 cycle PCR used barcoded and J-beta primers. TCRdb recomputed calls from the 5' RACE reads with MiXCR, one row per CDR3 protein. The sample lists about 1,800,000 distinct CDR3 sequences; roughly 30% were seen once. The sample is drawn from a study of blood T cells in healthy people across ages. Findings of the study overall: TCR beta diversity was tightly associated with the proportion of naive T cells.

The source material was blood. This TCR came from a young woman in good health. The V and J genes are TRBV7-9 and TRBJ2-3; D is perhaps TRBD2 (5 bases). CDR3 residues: CASSGAPGEDTQYF. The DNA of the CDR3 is TGTGCCAGCAGCGGAGCCCCCGGGGAAGATACGCAGTATTTT.